The T cell receptor (beta chain) described here comes from a study of blood T cells in healthy people across ages. The second PCR ran roughly 6 to 12 cycles with a sample-barcoded 5' primer and J-beta primers. TCRdb re-derived calls from the 5' RACE reads in MiXCR, one entry per CDR3 protein. The sample has 1.5 million to 2 million distinct CDR3 sequences; about 50% are singletons. As for this clonotype: The antigen remains unidentified.

Each of the donors had approximately 10 milliliters of peripheral blood drawn into EDTA-treated Vacutainer tubes. Extraction yielded at least 5.5 micrograms of total RNA per sample. General study findings and limits: CMV status of donors was unknown, possibly confounding expanded clonotype changes. A conclusive naive versus antigen-experienced comparison was prevented by the unsorted PBMCs.

The sequenced material came from blood. This TCR derives from a woman aged 40 to 55 in good health.

CDR3 amino acids: CASSLAGEGDTQYF. The CDR3 coding sequence is TGTGCCAGCAGTTTGGCGGGGGAGGGAGATACGCAGTATTTT. The chain links TRBV27 to TRBJ2-3; 7 nucleotides match TRBD2. Trimming at V came to 3 bases and at J to 5 bases, leaving 5 bases not matched to a gene. The CDR3 has 14 residues. The V gene's germline CDR1 is MNHEY and CDR2 SMNVEV (reference sequence).